A single sample is the source of the 10 T cell receptor beta chains below, sequenced in a study of blood T cell repertoires in COVID-19 (dated by TCRdb to 2020 to 2021). Libraries were constructed by the immunoSEQ multiplex PCR assay. TCRdb took this table from immuneACCESS and kept in-frame rearrangements with V and J called. Such tables lack part of the clones; where checked against another copy, unresolved V genes explain under half of the gap, and the rest is unexplained. The sample table records approximately 230,000 clones; roughly 87% of these occur just once. The ten largest clones add up to 3% of the sample. The specimen was peripheral blood. The receptors here all came from a man aged 18 to 29 with active or convalescent COVID-19.

The V call is TRBV19, the J call TRBJ1-5; 10 positions match TRBD1. Germline V CDR1 and CDR2: LNHDA, SQIVND (reference sequence). V shed 3 bases, J shed 5 bases, and the junction held 7 bases outside the gene matches. This CDR3 spans 16 amino acids. In nucleotides, the CDR3 is TGTGCCAGTAGTATCCGACAGGGGGCAAGAGATCAGCCCCAGCATTTT. It yields the protein CASSIRQGARDQPQHF.

J is TRBJ2-7 and V is TRBV12-5; D unresolved. Germline V gene sequence: CDR1 LGHNT, CDR2 FRNRAP. The CDR3 is made up of 14 amino acids. V gave up 4 bases and J gave up 5 bases, with 15 bases separating them. This CDR3 reads CASGYPGSGNEQYF. CDR3 in DNA: TGTGCTAGTGGTTACCCGGGTAGTGGAAACGAGCAGTACTTC.

This clone turned up a few times. The gene calls are TRBV5-1 and TRBJ1-6; D gene ambiguous. Looked up from germline, CDR1 is SGHRS and CDR2 is YFSETQ. V lost 2 bases, J lost 13 bases, and 16 bases lay in between. The CDR3 consists of 14 residues. The CDR3 DNA reads TGCGCCAGCAGCTTAGAACCTGACGGGAATCCCCTCCACTTT. Translation: CASSLEPDGNPLHF. Together with reference TRBV5-1 and TRBJ1-6, the CDR3 gives the full variable domain: KAGVTQTPRYLIKTRGQQVTLSCSPISGHRSVSWYQQTPGQGLQFLFEYFSETQRNKGNFPGRFSGRQFSNSRSEMNVSTLELGDSALYLCASSLEPDGNPLHFGNGTRLTVT.

J is TRBJ2-5 and V is TRBV2; 7 nucleotides align to TRBD2. J gave up 5 bases and V 4 bases, and 7 bases lay outside the gene matches. This CDR3 is built from 14 residues. Germline CDR1 and CDR2: SNHLY and FYNNEI. CDR3 in DNA: TGTGCCAGCAGTGCCGACGGTAGCGGGGAGACCCAGTACTTC. Amino acids: CASSADGSGETQYF. Full variable domain (rest looked up from reference TRBV2 and TRBJ2-5): EPEVTQTPSHQVTQMGQEVILRCVPISNHLYFYWYRQILGQKVEFLVSFYNNEISEKSEIFDDQFSVERPDGSNFTLKIRSTKLEDSAMYFCASSADGSGETQYFGPGTRLLVL.

The chain couples TRBV29-1 to TRBJ1-4; 8 bases fit TRBD1. Germline-derived CDR1 and CDR2 are SQVTM and ANQGSEA. V was clipped by 6 bases and J by 0 bases; unmatched bases: 15. The CDR3 loop spans 18 amino acids. The CDR3 sequence is CSVGPRPTGAATNEKLFF. The CDR3 bases are TGCAGCGTAGGACCTCGACCGACAGGGGCAGCAACTAATGAAAAACTGTTTTTT.

The chain carries TRBV11-2 and TRBJ1-1; 9 bases map to TRBD1. The CDR3 contains 13 residues. V lost 2 bases, J lost 8 bases, and 3 bases stayed unmatched. CDR1 is SGHAT and CDR2 is FQNNGV in the germline V gene. The CDR3 DNA reads TGTGCCAGCAGCTTAACAGGGGGCAGGGAAGCTTTCTTT. Encoded protein: CASSLTGGREAFF.

V usage is TRBV19 and J usage is TRBJ1-2, with 7 bases fitting TRBD1. The CDR3 sequence is 14 residues long. Per the germline V gene, CDR1 is LNHDA and CDR2 is SQIVND (reference sequence). Losses at the gene ends were 8 bases for V and 1 base for J; bases not matched to a gene: 7. CDR3 residues: CASETGDRNYGYTF. DNA for the CDR3: TGTGCCAGTGAAACAGGGGATCGTAACTATGGCTACACCTTC.

The V call is TRBV2, the J call TRBJ2-7, with D possibly matching TRBD2 (5 bases). This CDR3 region has 14 residues. The V gene lost 2 bases and the J gene lost 0 bases, with 8 bases spanning the gap. From germline, CDR1 is SNHLY and CDR2 FYNNEI. CDR3: CASSESGNSYEQYF. The CDR3 region has the DNA TGTGCCAGCAGTGAATCGGGGAACTCCTACGAGCAGTACTTC.

The rearrangement uses TRBV2 and TRBJ1-1; D remains ambiguous. The CDR3 has 14 amino acids. The V gene lost 3 bases and the J gene lost 5 bases, with 13 bases spanning the gap. Per germline, CDR1 SNHLY and CDR2 FYNNEI. CDR3 bases: TGTGCCAGCAGTGACGGAGGGATGTATACTGAAGCTTTCTTT. Translated, it gives CASSDGGMYTEAFF.

The chain has TRBV2 and TRBJ1-1; D may be TRBD1 (6 bases). The V and J ends lost 6 bases and 1 base respectively, with 15 bases between them. CDR1 is SNHLY, CDR2 FYNNEI, per germline. The CDR3 sequence is 15 residues long. The CDR3 sequence is CASRRSRGQNTEAFF. The DNA of the CDR3 is TGTGCCAGCAGAAGAAGCAGGGGACAGAACACTGAAGCTTTCTTT.